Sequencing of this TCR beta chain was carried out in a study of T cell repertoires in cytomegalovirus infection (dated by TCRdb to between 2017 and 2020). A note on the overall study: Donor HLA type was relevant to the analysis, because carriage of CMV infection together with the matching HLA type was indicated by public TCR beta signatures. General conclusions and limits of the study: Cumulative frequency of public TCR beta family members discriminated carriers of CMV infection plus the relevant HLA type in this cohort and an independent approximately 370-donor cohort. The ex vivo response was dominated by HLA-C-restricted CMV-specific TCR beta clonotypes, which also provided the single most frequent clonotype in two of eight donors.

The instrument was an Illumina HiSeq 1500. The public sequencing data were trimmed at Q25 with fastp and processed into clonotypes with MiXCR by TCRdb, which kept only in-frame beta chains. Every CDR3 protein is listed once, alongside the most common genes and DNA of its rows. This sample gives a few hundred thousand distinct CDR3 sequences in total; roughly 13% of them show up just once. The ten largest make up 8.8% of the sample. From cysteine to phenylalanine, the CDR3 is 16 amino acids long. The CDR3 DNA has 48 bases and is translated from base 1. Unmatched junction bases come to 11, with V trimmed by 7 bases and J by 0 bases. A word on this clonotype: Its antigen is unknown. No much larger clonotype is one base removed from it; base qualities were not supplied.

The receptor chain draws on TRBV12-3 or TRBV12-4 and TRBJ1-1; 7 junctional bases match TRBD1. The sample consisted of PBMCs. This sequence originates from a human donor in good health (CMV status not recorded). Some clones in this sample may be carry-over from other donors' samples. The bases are TGTGCCAGCACCCCCCAGCCACAGGGGCTGAACACTGAAGCTTTCTTT. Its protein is CASTPQPQGLNTEAFF.